These 8 T cell receptor beta chains came from one sample sequenced in a study of identical twins. TCRdb reanalysed the 5' RACE reads using MiXCR and keeps one entry per CDR3 protein. The data hold approximately 630,000 distinct CDR3 sequences, with 7.1% observed a single time. Separately, the same data were catalogued under a study of yellow fever vaccine responses in identical twins.

Material: PBMCs. The origin of the receptors is a woman between 18 and 29 years old in good health.

This clonotype was recorded many times. The gene calls are TRBV6-1 and TRBJ2-5; D may correspond to TRBD1 or TRBD2 (6 bases each). The CDR3 has 16 amino acids. CDR1 and CDR2 (germline): MNHNS, SASEGT. Between the trimmed V and J ends, which lost 1 base and 4 bases, there was a span of 16 bases. CDR3 sequence: CASSEVGGPGAETQYF. DNA for the CDR3: TGTGCCAGCAGTGAAGTTGGTGGTCCGGGGGCAGAGACCCAGTACTTC.

This clonotype was picked up many times. The V and J genes are TRBV10-3 and TRBJ2-1, with a possible D match to TRBD2 (5 bases). The CDR3 covers 13 residues. The germline gives CDR1 ENHRY, CDR2 SYGVKD. Trimming stripped 5 bases from V and 3 bases from J, with 8 bases between. The DNA of the CDR3 is TGTGCCATCAGTACCGGGATCTACAATGAGCAGTTCTTC. Residues: CAISTGIYNEQFF.

The gene calls are TRBV9 and TRBJ2-7; tentative D call: TRBD1 (6 bases). Trimming cost V 4 bases and J 4 bases, with 12 bases left between them. The germline V gene encodes CDR1 SGDLS and CDR2 YYNGEE. The CDR3 covers 13 residues. CDR3 amino acids: CASSPSGDYEQYF. CDR3 bases: TGTGCCAGCAGCCCTTCAGGGGATTACGAGCAGTACTTC.

The V and J genes are TRBV3-1 and TRBJ2-7; D is unclear. V lost 6 bases to trimming and J lost 0 bases, with 15 bases between them. Germline V lookup: CDR1 LGHDT, CDR2 YNNKEL (reference sequence). The CDR3 is made up of 15 amino acids. CDR3 coding DNA: TGTGCCAGCAGTGACGCCCTGGCTACCTCCTACGAGCAGTACTTC. This codes for CASSDALATSYEQYF.

This clonotype came up many times. The chain carries TRBV15 and TRBJ2-7, with a weak D call TRBD1 (5 bases). The germline V gene has CDR1 LNHNV and CDR2 YYDKDF (reference sequence). This CDR3 region has 14 residues. With 0 bases removed from V and 2 bases from J, the gap between germline ends came to 8 bases. CDR3 bases: TGTGCCACCAGCAGAGAAGACAGCACCTACGAGCAGTACTTC. This gives the protein CATSREDSTYEQYF.

The CDR3 DNA reads as TGCGCCAGCAGCCAAGAACGGGGAAACCCATACAATGAGCAGTTCTTC. Amino acid sequence: CASSQERGNPYNEQFF. The V gene is TRBV4-1, the J gene TRBJ2-1, with D possibly matching TRBD2 (5 bases). Trimming shortened V by 0 bases and J by 4 bases, and 13 bases separated the two germline ends. Per the germline V gene, CDR1 is MGHRA and CDR2 is YSYEKL. The CDR3 covers 16 residues.

This clonotype was seen ten or more times. This chain uses TRBV20-1 with TRBJ1-2; tentatively, D is TRBD1 (6 bases). The V and J ends lost 5 bases and 4 bases respectively, with 11 bases between them. Germline lookup yields CDR1 DFQATT and CDR2 SNEGSKA (reference sequence). The CDR3 runs 12 residues. CDR3 DNA: TGCAGTGCTCCGGACAGAATCTATGGCTACACCTTC. Its translation is CSAPDRIYGYTF.

This clonotype was detected a few times. This chain links TRBV6-2 or TRBV6-3 with TRBJ2-3; D is tentatively TRBD1 or TRBD2 (6 bases each). Germline-derived CDR1 and CDR2 are MNHEY and SVGEGT. The CDR3 spans 15 residues. V lost 4 bases and J 1 base, leaving 12 bases between the germline ends. CDR3: CASSSIRGRTDTQYF. The CDR3 nucleotides read TGTGCCAGCAGTTCGATACGGGGGCGCACAGATACGCAGTATTTT.